The 19 T cell receptor beta chains below come from one sample, sequenced in a study of human T cells and chemical hapten exposure. TCRdb called the RACE reads again in MiXCR, with one record for every CDR3 protein. The sample shows 360,000 or so distinct CDR3 sequences, more than 5% of them seen only once. The sample's time point: patch test 2, 6 weeks after DPC sensitization. Treatment noted: therapeutic diphenylcyclopropenone sensitization with weekly scalp DPC. The sample in question was whole blood, obtained in connection with sensitization to the hapten diphenylcyclopropenone (DPC). Every receptor here comes from a woman between 18 and 29 years old with alopecia areata. Some clones in this sample may be carry-over from other donors' samples.

This clonotype came up many times. The rearrangement uses TRBV3-1 and TRBJ1-2; no clear D. Germline CDR1 is LGHDT and CDR2 is YNNKEL (reference sequence). V dropped 0 bases and J dropped 4 bases, with 6 bases sitting between them. The CDR3 spans 13 residues. The DNA of the CDR3 is TGTGCCAGCAGCCAAGAGACCGTCTATGGCTACACCTTC. It is translated as CASSQETVYGYTF.

This clonotype appeared a few times. The chain is built from TRBV12-3 or TRBV12-4 and TRBJ2-1; no reliable D call. This CDR3 has 11 residues. V was trimmed by 6 bases and J by 6 bases, leaving 6 bases between them. This chain's CDR3 is CASSMLNEQFF. Here the CDR3 DNA reads TGTGCCAGCAGCATGCTCAATGAGCAGTTCTTC.

The chain couples TRBV21-1 to TRBJ1-6. TRBV21-1 is described as a pseudogene. The CDR3 is 20 residues long. CDR3 region: CASSKGAAVTASSYNSPLHF. The CDR3, as DNA: TGTGCCAGCAGCAAAGGGGCAGCAGTTACCGCAAGCTCCTATAATTCACCCCTCCACTTT.

This clonotype was detected a few times. J is TRBJ2-7 and V is TRBV3-1, with D perhaps matching TRBD2 (6 bases). Germline V CDR1 and CDR2: LGHDT, YNNKEL (reference sequence). The CDR3 is made up of 14 amino acids. The V end was cut by 5 bases, the J end by 7 bases, with 18 bases between. The CDR3 nucleotides are TGTGCCAGCAGCTTGGGACTCCGTATTGGGGAGCAGTACTTC. This encodes CASSLGLRIGEQYF.

This clonotype was counted many times. The chain joins TRBV27 to TRBJ1-1, with D possibly matching TRBD1 (6 bases). This CDR3 contains 14 residues. Germline V gene data show CDR1 as MNHEY and CDR2 as SMNVEV (reference sequence). Trimming cost V 6 bases and J 1 base, with 12 bases left between them. CDR3 sequence: CASRDGGPNTEAFF. CDR3 DNA: TGTGCCAGCAGAGACGGGGGCCCGAACACTGAAGCTTTCTTT.

This clonotype came up many times. The chain joins TRBV2 to TRBJ2-7; 8 bases are a match to TRBD1. Trimming removed 6 bases from V and 7 bases from J; junction bases left unmatched: 14. The CDR3 sequence is 15 residues long. The germline CDR1 and CDR2 sequences are SNHLY and FYNNEI. The CDR3 region has the DNA TGTGCCAGCAGCGGACGACAGGGGAGATCGGGGGAGCAGTACTTC. Its protein is CASSGRQGRSGEQYF.

This clonotype was seen only a few times. The V gene is TRBV27, the J gene TRBJ1-4; tentative D call: TRBD1 (6 bases). This CDR3 contains 16 residues. V was pared by 4 bases and J by 5 bases, with 17 bases between. In germline, CDR1 is MNHEY, CDR2 SMNVEV (reference sequence). This chain's CDR3 is CASSSPSAGENEKLFF. DNA for the CDR3: TGTGCCAGCAGTTCCCCGTCCGCAGGGGAAAATGAAAAACTGTTTTTT.

The sample holds many counts of this clonotype. In nucleotides, the CDR3 is TGTGCCACCAGTGAGACAGGGGGCAACACCGGGGAGCTGTTTTTT. It codes for CATSETGGNTGELFF. The V and J genes are TRBV24-1 and TRBJ2-2, with 10 nucleotides matching TRBD1. Trimming at V came to 4 bases and at J to 2 bases, leaving 0 bases not matched to a gene. The CDR3 is 15 residues long. Germline-derived CDR1 and CDR2 are KGHDR and SFDVKD.

In its sample, this clonotype was seen many times. The rearrangement uses TRBV7-9 and TRBJ2-7; D perhaps matches TRBD2 (5 bases). The germline V gene encodes CDR1 SEHNR and CDR2 FQNEAQ (reference sequence). The CDR3 runs 14 residues. Trimming stripped 5 bases from V and 2 bases from J, with 13 bases between. For the CDR3, the DNA is TGTGCCAGCAGCCCGAGACTACCTCCCTACGAGCAGTACTTC. It yields the protein CASSPRLPPYEQYF.

This clonotype was detected a few times. This chain links TRBV9 with TRBJ2-6, with TRBD1 matching over 7 bases. After removal of 4 bases from V and 0 bases from J, the junction contained 4 bases not matched to a gene. This CDR3 region has 16 residues. Germline loops: CDR1 SGDLS, CDR2 YYNGEE. CDR3 DNA: TGTGCCAGCAGCTCCACAGGGGCCTCTGGGGCCAACGTCCTGACTTTC. Protein: CASSSTGASGANVLTF.

The chain couples TRBV18 to TRBJ2-4, with D perhaps TRBD2 (6 bases). V dropped 6 bases and J dropped 6 bases, with 12 bases sitting between them. The CDR3 spans 13 residues. Germline values: CDR1 KGHSH, CDR2 LQKENI. CDR3 DNA sequence: TGTGCCAGCTCTGGCGGGGAAGCAAACATTCAGTACTTC. Protein: CASSGGEANIQYF.

The chain combines TRBV28 with TRBJ2-7, with D perhaps TRBD1 (6 bases). The V end lost 7 bases, the J end lost 5 bases, and 15 bases lay between the germline ends. The CDR3 runs to 13 residues. The germline CDR1 and CDR2 sequences are MDHEN and SYDVKM. The CDR3 region has the DNA TGTGCCAGCACCAATGTGGGGGCAGACGAGCAGTACTTC. Translating gives CASTNVGADEQYF.

This clonotype appeared a few times. The V call is TRBV5-1, the J call TRBJ2-5, with D possibly TRBD2 on 6 matching bases. CDR1 SGHRS and CDR2 YFSETQ come from the germline V gene. The ends were cut back, 3 bases at V and 1 base at J, with 10 bases in the middle. This CDR3 is 14 amino acids long. This CDR3 is CASSWRDSQETQYF. The DNA for the CDR3 is TGCGCCAGCAGCTGGCGGGACTCCCAAGAGACCCAGTACTTC.

The chain joins TRBV20-1 to TRBJ2-3; D remains ambiguous. The CDR3 runs 15 residues. Germline CDR1 is DFQATT and CDR2 is SNEGSKA (reference sequence). The V end lost 1 base, the J end lost 3 bases, and 14 bases lay between the germline ends. Here the CDR3 DNA reads TGCAGTGCTAGAGTAGGCGGCGAGATAACAGATACGCAGTATTTT. It specifies CSARVGGEITDTQYF.

The chain is built from TRBV3-1 and TRBJ2-2; D could derive from TRBD1 or TRBD2 (5 bases each). This CDR3 comprises 17 residues. Trimming stripped 4 bases from V and 4 bases from J, with 19 bases between. CDR1 is LGHDT and CDR2 is YNNKEL in the germline V gene (reference sequence). The chain's CDR3 is CASSLRGDPKSTGELFF. CDR3 coding DNA: TGTGCCAGCAGCCTAAGAGGGGACCCCAAAAGCACCGGGGAGCTGTTTTTT.

The sample holds a few counts of this clonotype. The chain couples TRBV24-1 to TRBJ2-2; no firm D call. Trimming took 1 base from V and 4 from J, leaving 12 bases between them. CDR3 size: 16 residues. Germline loops: CDR1 KGHDR, CDR2 SFDVKD. As DNA, the CDR3 is TGTGCCACCAGTGATTTAACGGTAGGCCTCACCGGGGAGCTGTTTTTT. This encodes CATSDLTVGLTGELFF.

This chain connects TRBV12-3 or TRBV12-4 to TRBJ2-1; 8 nucleotides line up with TRBD1. V gave up 5 bases and J gave up 0 bases; unmatched junction bases: 3. This CDR3 is 15 amino acids long. The CDR3, as DNA: TGTGCCAGCAGTGGAACAGGGGGCTCCTACAATGAGCAGTTCTTC. The encoded protein is CASSGTGGSYNEQFF.

This clonotype was counted at least ten times. This chain joins TRBV6-2 or TRBV6-3 and TRBJ2-2, with D possibly TRBD1 on 7 matching bases. CDR1 MNHEY and CDR2 SVGEGT come from the germline V gene. V lost 4 bases and J lost 3, with 12 bases in between. The CDR3 is 15 residues long. The CDR3 loop is CASSSAGQYTGELFF. The CDR3 region has the DNA TGTGCCAGCAGTTCCGCGGGACAGTACACCGGGGAGCTGTTTTTT.

This clonotype was seen repeatedly, ten times or more. This rearrangement joins TRBV27 to TRBJ2-1; 10 nucleotides line up with TRBD2. With V trimmed by 5 bases and J by 7 bases, 14 bases remained unmatched. CDR3 size: 17 residues. CDR1 and CDR2 (germline): MNHEY, SMNVEV (reference sequence). For the CDR3, the DNA is TGTGCCAGCAGTCACCCCCAAGCGGGGGGGCTCGGGAATGAGCAGTTCTTC. As protein: CASSHPQAGGLGNEQFF.